These 2 T cell receptor beta chains originate from one sample sequenced in a study of cytomegalovirus exposure and HLA in healthy donors. With 60 Vbeta and 13 Jbeta primers, the PCR was carried out. The table came from immunoSEQ multiplex PCR; TCRdb's copy has only in-frame clones and leaves some out. In total, the table holds some 130,000 clones. The sequencing input was PBMCs. All receptors come from a woman in her thirties or forties in good health and CMV-seropositive.

The chain is built from TRBV7-8 and TRBJ1-3; D gene uncertain. The germline V gene has CDR1 SGHVS and CDR2 FQNEAQ. The CDR3 covers 13 residues. Trimming took off 0 bases at V and 6 bases at J, with 6 bases between the two ends. CDR3 residues: CASSLALANTIYF. For the CDR3, the DNA is TGTGCCAGCAGCTTAGCCTTGGCAAACACCATATATTTT.

The rearrangement joins TRBV6-6 to TRBJ2-1; TRBD2 matches at 10 bases. J was trimmed by 8 bases and V by 0 bases; bases with no gene match: 7. Germline loops: CDR1 MNHNY, CDR2 SVGAGI (reference sequence). There are 16 residues in the CDR3. CDR3 sequence (DNA): TGTGCCAGCAGTTACTCGATTAGCGGGAGGCACCATGAGCAGTTCTTC. Translated: CASSYSISGRHHEQFF.